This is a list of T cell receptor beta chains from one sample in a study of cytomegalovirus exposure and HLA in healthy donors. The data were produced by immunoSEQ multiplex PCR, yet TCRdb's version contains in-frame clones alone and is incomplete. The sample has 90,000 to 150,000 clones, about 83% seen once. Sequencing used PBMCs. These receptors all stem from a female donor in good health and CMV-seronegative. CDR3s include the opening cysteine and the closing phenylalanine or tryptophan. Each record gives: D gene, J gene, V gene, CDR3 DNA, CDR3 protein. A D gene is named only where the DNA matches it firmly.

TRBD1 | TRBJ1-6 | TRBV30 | TGTGCCTGGGTACCCGGGGACAGTTCACCCCTCCACTTT | CAWVPGDSSPLHF
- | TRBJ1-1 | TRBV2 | TGTGCCAGCAGTGAGAACAGGGTCACTGAAGCTTTCTTT | CASSENRVTEAFF
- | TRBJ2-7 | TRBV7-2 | TGTGCCAGCAGCTTAGTCGATGGCCCCTACGAGCAGTACTTC | CASSLVDGPYEQYF
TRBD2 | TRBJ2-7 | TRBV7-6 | TGTGCCAGCAGCTTAGAAGCGGGGAGGGAGCAGTACTTC | CASSLEAGREQYF
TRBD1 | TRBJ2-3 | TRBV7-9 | TGTGCCAGCAGCTTAGGACAGGGGGCCCGCACAGATACGCAGTATTTT | CASSLGQGARTDTQYF
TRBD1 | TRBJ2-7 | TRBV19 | TGTGCCAGTAGACCAACCGGGACAGCCTACGAGCAGTACTTC | CASRPTGTAYEQYF
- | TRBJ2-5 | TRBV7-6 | TGTGCCAGCAGCTTAGAGCCAAACGGGGAGACCCAGTACTTC | CASSLEPNGETQYF
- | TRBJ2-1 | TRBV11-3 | TGTGCCAGCAGCTCGGACTGGTACAATGAGCAGTTCTTC | CASSSDWYNEQFF
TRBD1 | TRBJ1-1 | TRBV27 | TGTGCCAGCGGTTGGGGAAACGGAAGGGGGCCGGGCACTGAAGCTTTCTTT | CASGWGNGRGPGTEAFF
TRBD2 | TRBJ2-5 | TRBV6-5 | TGTGCCAGCAGCTCAGCGGGGGCGAACCAAGAGACCCAGTACTTC | CASSSAGANQETQYF
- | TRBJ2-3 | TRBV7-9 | TGTGCCAGCAGCTCCTCCTTAGGAGGGAGAGGGGCCGATACGCAGTATTTT | CASSSSLGGRGADTQYF
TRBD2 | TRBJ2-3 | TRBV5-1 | TGCGCCAGCAGCTTGGTACCTAGCGGGGGGGGAACAGATACGCAGTATTTT | CASSLVPSGGGTDTQYF
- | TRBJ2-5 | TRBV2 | TGTGCCAGCAGTGGGACACCAGATGTGACCCAGTACTTC | CASSGTPDVTQYF
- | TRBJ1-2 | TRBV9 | TGTGCCAGCAGCCCAGGGGATGGCTACACCTTC | CASSPGDGYTF